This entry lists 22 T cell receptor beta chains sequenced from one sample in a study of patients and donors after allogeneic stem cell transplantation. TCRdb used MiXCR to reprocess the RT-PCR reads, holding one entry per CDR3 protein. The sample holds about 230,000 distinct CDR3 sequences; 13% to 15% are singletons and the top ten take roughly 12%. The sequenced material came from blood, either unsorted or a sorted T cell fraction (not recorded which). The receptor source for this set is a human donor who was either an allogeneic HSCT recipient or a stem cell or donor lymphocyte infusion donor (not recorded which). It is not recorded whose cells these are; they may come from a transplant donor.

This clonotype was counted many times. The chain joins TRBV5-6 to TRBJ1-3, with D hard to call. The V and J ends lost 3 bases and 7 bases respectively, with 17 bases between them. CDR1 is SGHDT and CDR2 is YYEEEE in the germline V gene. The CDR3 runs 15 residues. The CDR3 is CASSSRDRRRNTIYF. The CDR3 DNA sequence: TGTGCCAGCAGCTCTCGGGATCGAAGGCGGAACACCATATATTTT.

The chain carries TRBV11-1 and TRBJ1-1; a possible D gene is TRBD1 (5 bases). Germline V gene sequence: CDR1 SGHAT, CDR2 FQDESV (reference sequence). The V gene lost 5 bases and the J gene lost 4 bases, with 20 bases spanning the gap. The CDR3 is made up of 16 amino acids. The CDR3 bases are TGTGCCAGCAGCCTACTTAGAGGTGGGACGAGCACTGAAGCTTTCTTT. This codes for CASSLLRGGTSTEAFF.

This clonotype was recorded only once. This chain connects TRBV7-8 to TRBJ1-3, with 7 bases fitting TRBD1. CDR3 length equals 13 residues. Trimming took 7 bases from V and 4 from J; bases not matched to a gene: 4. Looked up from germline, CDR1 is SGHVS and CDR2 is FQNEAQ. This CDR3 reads CASTTGAGNTIYF. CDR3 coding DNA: TGTGCCAGCACCACAGGGGCAGGAAACACCATATATTTT.

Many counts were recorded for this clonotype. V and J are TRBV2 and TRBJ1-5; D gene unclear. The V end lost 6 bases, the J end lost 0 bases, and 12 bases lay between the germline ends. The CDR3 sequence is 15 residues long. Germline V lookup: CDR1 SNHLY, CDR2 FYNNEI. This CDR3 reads CASRGQINSNQPQHF. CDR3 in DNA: TGTGCCAGCAGGGGCCAAATTAATAGCAATCAGCCCCAGCATTTT.

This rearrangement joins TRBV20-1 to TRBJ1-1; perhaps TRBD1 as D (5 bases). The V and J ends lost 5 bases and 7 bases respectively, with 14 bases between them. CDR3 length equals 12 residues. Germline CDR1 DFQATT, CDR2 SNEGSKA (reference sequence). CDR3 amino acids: CSAGGDMDEAFF. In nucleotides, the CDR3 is TGCAGTGCTGGGGGTGATATGGATGAAGCTTTCTTT.

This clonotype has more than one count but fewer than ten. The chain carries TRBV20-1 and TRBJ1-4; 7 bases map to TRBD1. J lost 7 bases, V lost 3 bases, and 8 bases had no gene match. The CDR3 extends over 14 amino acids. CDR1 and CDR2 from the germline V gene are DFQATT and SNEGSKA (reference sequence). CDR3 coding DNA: TGCAGTGCTAGGGCGAGTCAGGGGGGTGAAAAACTGTTTTTT. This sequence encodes CSARASQGGEKLFF.

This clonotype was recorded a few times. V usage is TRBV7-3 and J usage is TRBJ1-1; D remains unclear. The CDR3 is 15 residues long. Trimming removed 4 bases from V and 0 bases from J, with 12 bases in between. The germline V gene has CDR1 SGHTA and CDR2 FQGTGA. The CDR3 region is CASSYRVFMNTEAFF. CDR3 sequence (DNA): TGTGCCAGCAGCTATAGGGTGTTTATGAACACTGAAGCTTTCTTT.

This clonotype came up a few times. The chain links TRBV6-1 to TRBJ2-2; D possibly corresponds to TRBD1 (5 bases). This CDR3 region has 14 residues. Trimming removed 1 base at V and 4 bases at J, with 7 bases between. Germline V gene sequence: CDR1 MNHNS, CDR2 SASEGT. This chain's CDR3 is CASSEGGSTGELFF. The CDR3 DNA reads TGTGCCAGCAGTGAAGGGGGCTCCACCGGGGAGCTGTTTTTT.

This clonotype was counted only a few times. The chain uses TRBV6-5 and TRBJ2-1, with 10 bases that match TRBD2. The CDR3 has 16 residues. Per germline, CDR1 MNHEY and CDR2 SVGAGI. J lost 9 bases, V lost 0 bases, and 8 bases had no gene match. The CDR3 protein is CASSYSPGAGGREQFF. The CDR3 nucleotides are TGTGCCAGCAGTTACTCTCCGGGAGCGGGAGGGCGTGAGCAGTTCTTC.

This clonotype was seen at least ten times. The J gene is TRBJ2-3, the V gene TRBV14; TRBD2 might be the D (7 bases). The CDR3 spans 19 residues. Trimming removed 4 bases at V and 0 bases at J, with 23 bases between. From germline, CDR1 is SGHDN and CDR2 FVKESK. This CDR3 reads CASSPWGGGPTTSTDTQYF. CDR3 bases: TGTGCCAGCAGCCCGTGGGGCGGGGGCCCGACTACTAGCACAGATACGCAGTATTTT.

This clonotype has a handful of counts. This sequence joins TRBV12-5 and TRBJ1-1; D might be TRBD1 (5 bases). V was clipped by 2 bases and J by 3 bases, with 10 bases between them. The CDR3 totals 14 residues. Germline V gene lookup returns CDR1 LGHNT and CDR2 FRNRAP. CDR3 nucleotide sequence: TGTGCTAGTGGTTTGTCGGGACGGGACACTGAAGCTTTCTTT. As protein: CASGLSGRDTEAFF.

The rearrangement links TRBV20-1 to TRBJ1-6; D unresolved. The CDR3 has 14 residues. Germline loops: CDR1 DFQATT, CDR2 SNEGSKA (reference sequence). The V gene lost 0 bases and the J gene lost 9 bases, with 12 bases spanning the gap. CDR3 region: CSARDLAVRSPLHF. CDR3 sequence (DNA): TGCAGTGCTAGAGATCTGGCAGTCCGTTCACCCCTCCACTTT.

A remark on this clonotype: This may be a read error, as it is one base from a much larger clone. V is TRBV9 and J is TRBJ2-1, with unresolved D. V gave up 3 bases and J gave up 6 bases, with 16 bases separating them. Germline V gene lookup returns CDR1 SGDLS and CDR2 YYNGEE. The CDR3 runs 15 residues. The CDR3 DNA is TGTGCCAGCAGCGCCCGGGCCTTAGTGGGCAATGAGCAGTTCTTC. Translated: CASSARALVGNEQFF.

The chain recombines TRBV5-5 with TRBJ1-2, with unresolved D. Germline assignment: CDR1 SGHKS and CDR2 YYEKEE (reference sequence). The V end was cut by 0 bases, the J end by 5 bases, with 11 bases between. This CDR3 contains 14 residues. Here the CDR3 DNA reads TGTGCCAGCAGCTTGGGGGCGGGTGCGTATGGCTACACCTTC. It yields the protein CASSLGAGAYGYTF.

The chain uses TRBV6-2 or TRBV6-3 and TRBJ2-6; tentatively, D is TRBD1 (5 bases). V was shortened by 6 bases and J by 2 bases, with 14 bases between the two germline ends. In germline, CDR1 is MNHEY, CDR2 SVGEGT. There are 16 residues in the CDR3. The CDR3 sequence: CASRRQPFAGANVLTF. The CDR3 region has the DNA TGTGCCAGCAGAAGACAGCCCTTCGCTGGGGCCAACGTCCTGACTTTC.

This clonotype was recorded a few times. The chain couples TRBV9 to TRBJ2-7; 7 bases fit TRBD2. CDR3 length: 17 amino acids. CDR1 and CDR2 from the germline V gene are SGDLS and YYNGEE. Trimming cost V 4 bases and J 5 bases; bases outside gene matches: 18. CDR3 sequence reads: CASSPYGGTMKSHEQYF. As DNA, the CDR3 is TGTGCCAGCAGCCCCTATGGAGGGACTATGAAGTCCCACGAGCAGTACTTC.

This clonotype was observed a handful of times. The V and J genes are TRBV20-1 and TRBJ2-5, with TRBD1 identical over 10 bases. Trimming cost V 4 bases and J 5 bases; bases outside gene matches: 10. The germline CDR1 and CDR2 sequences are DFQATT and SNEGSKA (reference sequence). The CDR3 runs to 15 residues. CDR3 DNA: TGCAGTGCTAATTCAGGACAGGGGGATTTGGAGACCCAGTACTTC. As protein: CSANSGQGDLETQYF.

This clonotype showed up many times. The CDR3, as DNA: TGTGCCACCAAAAAGGGGTATGGCTACACCTTC. Its translation is CATKKGYGYTF. The chain couples TRBV27 to TRBJ1-2; possibly TRBD1 for D (5 bases). The CDR3 is 11 amino acids. The V end lost 10 bases, the J end lost 5 bases, and 11 bases lay between the germline ends. CDR1 is MNHEY and CDR2 is SMNVEV in the germline V gene (reference sequence).

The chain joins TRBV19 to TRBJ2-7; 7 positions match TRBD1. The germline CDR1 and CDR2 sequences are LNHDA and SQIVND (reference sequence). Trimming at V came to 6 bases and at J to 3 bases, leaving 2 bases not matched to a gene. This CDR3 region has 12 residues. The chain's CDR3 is CASRGQSYEQYF. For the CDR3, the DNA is TGTGCCAGTAGGGGACAGAGCTACGAGCAGTACTTC.

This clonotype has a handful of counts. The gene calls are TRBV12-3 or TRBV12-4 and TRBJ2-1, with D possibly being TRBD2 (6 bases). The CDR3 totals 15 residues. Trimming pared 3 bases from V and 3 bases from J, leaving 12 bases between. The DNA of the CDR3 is TGTGCCAGCAGTTTTTTCCGGGAGATCTACAATGAGCAGTTCTTC. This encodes CASSFFREIYNEQFF.

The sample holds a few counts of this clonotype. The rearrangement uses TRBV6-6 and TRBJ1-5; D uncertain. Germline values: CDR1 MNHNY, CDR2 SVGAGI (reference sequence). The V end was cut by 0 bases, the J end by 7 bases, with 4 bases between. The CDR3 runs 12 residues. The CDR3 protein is CASSYSGQPQHF. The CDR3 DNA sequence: TGTGCCAGCAGTTACTCGGGCCAGCCCCAGCATTTT.

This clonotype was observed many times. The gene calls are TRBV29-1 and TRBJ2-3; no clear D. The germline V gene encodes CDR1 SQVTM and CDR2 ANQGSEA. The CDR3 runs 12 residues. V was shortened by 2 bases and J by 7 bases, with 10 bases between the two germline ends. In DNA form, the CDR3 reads TGCAGCGTTGAAAAGGCATCCAATACGCAGTATTTT. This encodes CSVEKASNTQYF.